One sample yielded the 10 T cell receptor beta chains listed below, sequenced in a study of T cells in Graves' hyperthyroidism and ophthalmopathy. Authors of the study amplified TCR beta CDR3 regions from RNA transcripts. During a first-round RT-PCR of the TCR CDR3, the HTBI primer set was used. From the multiplex PCR reads, TCRdb called clonotypes with MiXCR, one entry per CDR3 protein. The sample includes about 290,000 distinct CDR3 sequences, approximately 19% of them seen just once. Material: blood. Receptor source: a man aged 45 to 65 with Graves' ophthalmopathy.

This clonotype was picked up many times. The chain employs TRBV28 and TRBJ1-2; 8 nucleotides agree with TRBD1. The germline V gene has CDR1 MDHEN and CDR2 SYDVKM. The CDR3 sequence is 17 residues long. V gave up 6 bases and J gave up 2 bases; unmatched junction bases: 14. This chain's CDR3 is CASSSTTDRASNYGYTF. The CDR3, as DNA: TGTGCCAGCAGCAGTACTACGGACAGGGCCTCGAACTATGGCTACACCTTC.

This clonotype was picked up a small number of times. The chain employs TRBV6-1 and TRBJ2-7, with D maybe TRBD1 (7 bases). Trimming stripped 8 bases from V and 0 bases from J, with 14 bases between. From germline, CDR1 is MNHNS and CDR2 SASEGT. The length of the CDR3 is 14 residues. The CDR3 coding sequence is TGTGCCAGCTGTCGACAGGGACTCTCCTACGAGCAGTACTTC. This codes for CASCRQGLSYEQYF.

Only a few counts were recorded for this clonotype. The V gene is TRBV6-1, the J gene TRBJ2-5; the match to TRBD1 covers 10 bases. Trimming at V came to 6 bases and at J to 1 base, leaving 14 bases not matched to a gene. Per germline, CDR1 MNHNS and CDR2 SASEGT. This CDR3 is built from 18 residues. DNA for the CDR3: TGTGCCAGCAGCCACCGACGTACCGGGACAGGGGTCCAAGAGACCCAGTACTTC. Translating gives CASSHRRTGTGVQETQYF.

A few counts support this clonotype. V is TRBV11-3 and J is TRBJ2-1; the D gene is possibly TRBD2 (6 bases). Trimming removed 5 bases at V and 7 bases at J, with 15 bases between. CDR1 SGHNT and CDR2 YENEEA come from the germline V gene. The length of the CDR3 is 14 residues. DNA of the CDR3: TGTGCCAGCAGCCCAATCGGGGGAAGGAATGAGCAGTTCTTC. Protein sequence: CASSPIGGRNEQFF. Filled out from reference TRBV11-3 and TRBJ2-1, the complete variable domain reads EAGVVQSPRYKIIEKKQPVAFWCNPISGHNTLYWYLQNLGQGPELLIRYENEEAVDDSQLPKDRFSAERLKGVDSTLKIQPAELGDSAVYLCASSPIGGRNEQFFGPGTRLTVL.

The gene calls are TRBV6-9 and TRBJ1-2, with 7 nucleotides matching TRBD1. Per germline, CDR1 MNHGY and CDR2 SVAAGI. This CDR3 has 15 amino acids. With V trimmed by 4 bases and J by 0 bases, 5 bases remained unmatched. CDR3 in amino acids: CASSLTGRTNYGYTF. As DNA, the CDR3 is TGTGCCAGCAGTTTGACAGGGCGGACTAACTATGGCTACACCTTC.

This clonotype was recorded a few times. The chain has TRBV30 and TRBJ1-2; 7 bases are a match to TRBD1. CDR3 length: 15 residues. Germline V gives CDR1 GTSNPN, CDR2 SVGIG (reference sequence). J lost 4 bases, V lost 0 bases, and 8 bases had no gene match. CDR3 sequence: CAWSVKGGQLYGYTF. The CDR3 nucleotides read TGTGCCTGGAGTGTAAAGGGGGGACAGCTCTATGGCTACACCTTC.

This clonotype was recorded at least ten times. The chain uses TRBV3-1 and TRBJ2-3, with D perhaps matching TRBD1 (6 bases). Trimming shortened V by 9 bases and J by 2 bases, and 9 bases separated the two germline ends. Germline lookup yields CDR1 LGHDT and CDR2 YNNKEL (reference sequence). CDR3 size: 12 residues. The CDR3 coding sequence is TGTGCCAGTAGGGACATCACAGATACGCAGTATTTT. This codes for CASRDITDTQYF.

There are a few counts of this clonotype. This sequence joins TRBV5-1 and TRBJ2-4; possible D gene TRBD2, 6 bases. The CDR3 is 13 residues long. Germline V gene sequence: CDR1 SGHRS, CDR2 YFSETQ. The V end lost 4 bases, the J end lost 6 bases, and 11 bases lay between the germline ends. The CDR3 sequence is CASSPGDGNIQYF. CDR3 in DNA: TGCGCCAGCAGCCCGGGGGACGGAAACATTCAGTACTTC.

There are a few counts of this clonotype. The CDR3 bases are TGTGCCAGCAGTGTCCCCTCCGGACAATATAATTCACCCCTCCACTTT. Protein product: CASSVPSGQYNSPLHF. V is TRBV6-1 and J is TRBJ1-6; TRBD1 might be the D (5 bases). This CDR3 contains 16 residues. Germline CDR1 reads MNHNS; CDR2 reads SASEGT. The V gene lost 4 bases and the J gene lost 4 bases, with 14 bases spanning the gap.

This clonotype was found many times. One end of the junction does not line up with germline, which may come from a read error. The V call is TRBV20-1, the J call TRBJ2-5, with 9 positions matching TRBD2. Germline values: CDR1 DFQATT, CDR2 SNEGSKA (reference sequence). The CDR3 runs to 15 residues. CDR3 sequence (DNA): TGCAGTGCTCTGGGGACCGGTATAGCGGGAGAGGCCCAGTACTTC. Amino acids: CSALGTGIAGEAQYF.